This T cell receptor beta chain was captured in a study of breast tumors, draining lymph nodes, adjacent tissues. The study's findings and limits: Luminal-like breast cancer showed significantly greater tumor-nontumor repertoire similarity than basal-like breast cancer did. Tumors had less TCR diversity than lymph nodes, more than nontumor tissue.

The lymph nodes were axillary draining lymph nodes from breast cancer patients. The CDR3 consists of 13 residues. Germline CDR1 reads LNHDA; CDR2 reads SQIVND (reference sequence). Trimming shortened V by 3 bases and J by 8 bases, and 13 bases separated the two germline ends. MiXCR was run by TCRdb on the multiplex PCR reads, yielding one entry per CDR3 protein. This table holds around 290,000 distinct CDR3 sequences, over 25% found once. To note about this clonotype: Its antigen is not identified.

The TCR sequence derives from a female donor with breast cancer. Some clones in this sample may be carry-over from other donors' samples. Sequenced: axillary lymph node tissue. The chain carries TRBV19 and TRBJ1-2; D perhaps matches TRBD1 (5 bases). CDR3 protein: CASSMSGKGGYTF. The CDR3 nucleotides read TGTGCCAGTAGTATGAGCGGGAAGGGGGGCTACACCTTC.